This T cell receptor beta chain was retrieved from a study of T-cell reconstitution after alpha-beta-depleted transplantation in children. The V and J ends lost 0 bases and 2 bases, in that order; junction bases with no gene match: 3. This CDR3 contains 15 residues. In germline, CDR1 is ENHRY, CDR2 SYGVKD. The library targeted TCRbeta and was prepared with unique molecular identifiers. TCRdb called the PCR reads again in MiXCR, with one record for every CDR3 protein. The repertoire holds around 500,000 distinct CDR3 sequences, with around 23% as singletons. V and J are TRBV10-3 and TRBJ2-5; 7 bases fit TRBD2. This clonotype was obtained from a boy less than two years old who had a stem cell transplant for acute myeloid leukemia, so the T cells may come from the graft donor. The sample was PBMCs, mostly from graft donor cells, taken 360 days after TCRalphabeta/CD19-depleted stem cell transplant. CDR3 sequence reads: CAISESGGDQETQYF. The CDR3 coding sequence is TGTGCCATCAGTGAGTCTGGGGGGGATCAAGAGACCCAGTACTTC.